This TCR beta chain emerged from a study of T cell repertoires in cytomegalovirus infection. As for the study in general: Well-studied HLA-B-restricted epitopes and recently identified HLA-C-restricted epitopes of CMV were both used in the study. Shared public TCR beta signatures pointed to both CMV infection and a matching HLA type.

One entry per CDR3 protein results from TCRdb running MiXCR on the reads. Among around 89,000 distinct CDR3 sequences listed, approximately 30% were seen once. Points from the study as a whole: Carriers of CMV and the relevant HLA type were discriminated by public TCR beta frequency.

V lost 4 bases, J lost 8 bases, and 5 bases stayed unmatched. The CDR3 runs to 12 residues. Germline-derived CDR1 and CDR2 are SGHNT and YYREEE (reference sequence). This clonotype appeared a few times. The antigen is not known. Material: CD8+ T cells from cultured PBMCs, obtained from culture after CMV antigen stimulation. The chain couples TRBV5-4 to TRBJ1-2; 7 bases are a match to TRBD1. The receptor was isolated from a human donor in good health (CMV status not recorded). Some clones in this sample may be carry-over from other donors' samples. The CDR3, as DNA: TGTGCCAGCAGCCGAAGGACAGGCGGCTACACCTTC. The encoded protein is CASSRRTGGYTF.